These 31 T cell receptor beta chains came from one sample sequenced in a study of somatic mutations in cytotoxic T cells in rheumatoid arthritis. Assay: immunoSEQ multiplex PCR; the TCRdb copy retains only in-frame clones and omits some. The sample yields some 13,000 clones, 80% seen once. The sequencing input was CD8+ T cells sorted from blood. The receptors come from a man aged 50 to 59 in good health.

V is TRBV2 and J is TRBJ2-1; the match to TRBD2 covers 8 bases. Losses at the gene ends were 2 bases for V and 7 bases for J; bases not matched to a gene: 4. Per germline, CDR1 SNHLY and CDR2 FYNNEI. CDR3 length: 14 amino acids. This CDR3 reads CASSETGGRNEQFF. CDR3 coding DNA: TGTGCCAGCAGTGAAACGGGAGGGCGAAATGAGCAGTTCTTC.

This clone was seen just once. The V and J genes are TRBV15 and TRBJ2-2; D gene uncertain. This CDR3 is built from 16 residues. Germline assignment: CDR1 LNHNV and CDR2 YYDKDF (reference sequence). V was cut by 1 base and J by 7 bases, with 16 bases left in between. For the CDR3, the DNA is TGTGCCACCAGCAGAGTCAGCCTAGAGCTAGGCGGGGAGCTGTTTTTT. Translation gives CATSRVSLELGGELFF.

The genes are TRBV5-4 and TRBJ2-5; D call uncertain. Trimming stripped 0 bases from V and 4 bases from J, with 13 bases between. Germline-derived CDR1 and CDR2 are SGHNT and YYREEE (reference sequence). The CDR3 covers 15 residues. CDR3 protein: CASSLVSGKPETQYF. The CDR3 DNA reads TGTGCCAGCAGCTTGGTTTCCGGAAAACCAGAGACCCAGTACTTC.

The chain uses TRBV27 and TRBJ2-2; D gene unclear. V lost 2 bases and J lost 2, with 3 bases in between. The CDR3 spans 13 residues. Germline V lookup: CDR1 MNHEY, CDR2 SMNVEV (reference sequence). The CDR3 loop reads CASSLGNTGELFF. The CDR3 nucleotides read TGTGCCAGCAGTTTAGGCAACACCGGGGAGCTGTTTTTT.

The V and J genes are TRBV29-1 and TRBJ2-7; D may be TRBD2 (6 bases). Germline V gives CDR1 SQVTM, CDR2 ANQGSEA. V lost 7 bases and J 6 bases, leaving 43 bases between the germline ends. The CDR3 length is 21 residues. The CDR3 loop reads CSAPFGSITRNSIIHYAEQYV. The DNA of the CDR3 is TGCAGCGCCCCCTTCGGGAGTATTACCCGTAATAGTATAATTCACTACGCCGAGCAGTACGTC.

In its sample, this clone was seen once. This chain links TRBV6-5 with TRBJ2-1; 7 nucleotides match TRBD1. Germline V lookup: CDR1 MNHEY, CDR2 SVGAGI. The CDR3 runs 14 residues. Trimming took 1 base from V and 8 from J; bases not matched to a gene: 5. The CDR3 protein is CASSYLTGLDEQFF. The CDR3 DNA sequence: TGTGCCAGCAGTTACTTGACAGGGTTGGATGAGCAGTTCTTC.

The rearrangement links TRBV11-3 to TRBJ2-2, with 8 bases that match TRBD1. CDR1 and CDR2 from the germline V gene are SGHNT and YENEEA. With 5 bases clipped from V and 2 bases from J, the junction kept 10 bases outside the gene matches. The CDR3 spans 17 residues. In nucleotides, the CDR3 is TGTGCCAGCAGCCACCCCCGCAGGGGGCGTAACACCGGGGAGCTGTTTTTT. It specifies CASSHPRRGRNTGELFF.

V gene TRBV27 combines with J gene TRBJ1-2, with 8 bases identical to TRBD1. This CDR3 contains 15 residues. The germline V gene has CDR1 MNHEY and CDR2 SMNVEV (reference sequence). Trimming removed 5 bases from V and 8 bases from J; junction bases left unmatched: 13. CDR3 bases: TGTGCCAGCAGTCCCACACCGGACAGGGTGGGGGGCTACACCTTC. It is translated as CASSPTPDRVGGYTF.

The sample holds one count of this clone. This chain links TRBV13 with TRBJ1-6; a weak D match, TRBD1 (6 bases). Trimming removed 2 bases at V and 6 bases at J, with 17 bases between. Germline CDR1 is PRHDT and CDR2 is FYEKMQ (reference sequence). The CDR3 totals 17 residues. CDR3 in amino acids: CASSLPLGGGGNSPLHF. The DNA of the CDR3 is TGTGCCAGCAGCTTACCCCTAGGCGGGGGCGGTAATTCACCCCTCCACTTT.

The chain joins TRBV11-3 to TRBJ1-2, with TRBD1 matching 11 bases. Germline V CDR1 and CDR2: SGHNT, YENEEA. The trim removed 3 bases at V and 3 bases at J, leaving 6 bases unmatched. The CDR3 consists of 16 residues. The CDR3 sequence: CASSFLRTGGDYGYTF. The CDR3, as DNA: TGTGCCAGCAGCTTTCTCAGGACAGGGGGCGACTATGGCTACACCTTC.

The gene calls are TRBV15 and TRBJ1-5, with 7 positions matching TRBD1. Germline V gene data show CDR1 as LNHNV and CDR2 as YYDKDF (reference sequence). The trim removed 3 bases at V and 4 bases at J, leaving 6 bases unmatched. This CDR3 is built from 15 residues. This CDR3 is CATSRAPTGNQPQHF. CDR3 coding DNA: TGTGCCACCAGCAGGGCCCCGACAGGGAATCAGCCCCAGCATTTT.

This chain links TRBV6-4 with TRBJ1-6, with D unresolved. V lost 3 bases and J lost 9, with 9 bases in between. Per germline, CDR1 MRHNA and CDR2 SNTAGT. This CDR3 is built from 13 residues. The CDR3: CASSEMGGSPLHF. DNA for the CDR3: TGTGCCAGCAGTGAAATGGGAGGTTCACCCCTCCACTTT.

This chain joins TRBV15 and TRBJ1-5, with a possible D match to TRBD1 (6 bases). The CDR3 has 18 residues. CDR1 is LNHNV and CDR2 is YYDKDF in the germline V gene (reference sequence). V lost 0 bases and J lost 4, with 19 bases in between. The CDR3 DNA sequence: TGTGCCACCAGCAGAGATGAAATCGGGGGGGGCCTGAATCAGCCCCAGCATTTT. It translates to CATSRDEIGGGLNQPQHF.

This clone is a singleton in its sample. The chain is built from TRBV28 and TRBJ2-1; D is unclear. Germline V gene lookup returns CDR1 MDHEN and CDR2 SYDVKM. The length of the CDR3 is 16 residues. V lost 2 bases and J 2 bases, leaving 13 bases between the germline ends. CDR3 sequence: CASSLRAPSPYNEQFF. In nucleotides, the CDR3 is TGTGCCAGCAGTTTAAGAGCTCCTAGTCCCTACAATGAGCAGTTCTTC.

This clone was counted between two and nine times. The genes are TRBV5-1 and TRBJ2-1; D might be TRBD1 (6 bases). V was trimmed by 4 bases and J by 6 bases, leaving 20 bases between them. This CDR3 contains 16 residues. Looked up from germline, CDR1 is SGHRS and CDR2 is YFSETQ. CDR3 nucleotides: TGCGCCAGCAGCCCCGCGCCCGGGACACAAAGCAATGAGCAGTTCTTC. Its translation: CASSPAPGTQSNEQFF.

The chain couples TRBV7-9 to TRBJ1-1; no firm D call. Germline V CDR1 and CDR2: SEHNR, FQNEAQ (reference sequence). The CDR3 has 13 residues. The V end was cut by 6 bases, the J end by 1 base, with 9 bases between. CDR3 loop: CASSWRGNTEAFF. The DNA for the CDR3 is TGTGCCAGCAGTTGGCGTGGGAACACTGAAGCTTTCTTT.

This chain connects TRBV18 to TRBJ2-1, with 8 positions matching TRBD1. The ends lost 6 bases at V and 4 bases at J; junction bases unmatched: 2. The CDR3 has 13 amino acids. CDR1 and CDR2 from the germline V gene are KGHSH and LQKENI. The CDR3: CASSWDRYNEQFF. DNA of the CDR3: TGTGCCAGCTCCTGGGACAGGTACAATGAGCAGTTCTTC. The variable domain in full, with the rest retrieved from reference TRBV18 and TRBJ2-1, is NAGVMQNPRHLVRRRGQEARLRCSPMKGHSHVYWYRQLPEEGLKFMVYLQKENIIDESGMPKERFSAEFPKEGPSILRIQQVVRGDSAAYFCASSWDRYNEQFFGPGTRLTVL.

The rearrangement links TRBV7-9 to TRBJ2-1, with TRBD2 matching over 10 bases. Germline loops: CDR1 SEHNR, CDR2 FQNEAQ (reference sequence). This CDR3 spans 15 amino acids. V shed 4 bases, J shed 4 bases, and the junction held 4 bases outside the gene matches. The CDR3 nucleotides read TGTGCCAGCAGCTCTCTAGCGGGGGTTTACAATGAGCAGTTCTTC. Protein product: CASSSLAGVYNEQFF. The whole variable domain, filled in from reference TRBV7-9 and TRBJ2-1, reads DTGVSQNPRHKITKRGQNVTFRCDPISEHNRLYWYRQTLGQGPEFLTYFQNEAQLEKSRLLSDRFSAERPKGSFSTLEIQRTEQGDSAMYLCASSSLAGVYNEQFFGPGTRLTVL.

The chain carries TRBV27 and TRBJ2-6, with D hard to call. The CDR3 is 18 amino acids. From germline, CDR1 is MNHEY and CDR2 SMNVEV (reference sequence). The V and J ends lost 5 bases and 0 bases respectively, with 17 bases between them. The CDR3 DNA reads as TGTGCCAGCAGTGGGATAGTGGACGGCCTCTCTGGGGCCAACGTCCTGACTTTC. Translating it yields CASSGIVDGLSGANVLTF.

The rearrangement joins TRBV11-1 to TRBJ2-6; TRBD1 matches 8 bases. V lost 2 bases to trimming and J lost 3 bases; unmatched junction nucleotides: 6. This CDR3 has 17 amino acids. Germline V gives CDR1 SGHAT, CDR2 FQDESV (reference sequence). CDR3 in amino acids: CASSLLDRVNGANVLTF. The CDR3 coding sequence is TGTGCCAGCAGCTTATTGGACAGGGTAAATGGGGCCAACGTCCTGACTTTC.

The rearrangement uses TRBV7-9 and TRBJ2-1; D not certain. V lost 4 bases to trimming and J lost 4 bases, with 14 bases between them. The germline gives CDR1 SEHNR, CDR2 FQNEAQ (reference sequence). The CDR3 spans 15 residues. The CDR3 here is CASSSAVFQYNEQFF. For the CDR3, the DNA is TGTGCCAGCAGCTCGGCTGTTTTCCAATACAATGAGCAGTTCTTC.

The CDR3 DNA reads TGCGCCAGCACCGGGACAGGTTTGAACACTGAAGCTTTCTTT. As protein: CASTGTGLNTEAFF. V gene TRBV4-1 combines with J gene TRBJ1-1, with 8 positions matching TRBD1. The CDR3 contains 14 residues. The germline CDR1 and CDR2 sequences are MGHRA and YSYEKL. V shed 7 bases, J shed 0 bases, and the junction held 4 bases outside the gene matches.

The J gene is TRBJ1-3, the V gene TRBV11-2; the D gene is possibly TRBD1 (6 bases). V was clipped by 2 bases and J by 3 bases, with 20 bases between them. The germline CDR1 and CDR2 sequences are SGHAT and FQNNGV. CDR3 length equals 18 residues. The CDR3 coding sequence is TGTGCCAGCAGCTTAAGTCGGGCAGGGGTTAAGGGTGGAAACACCATATATTTT. Protein: CASSLSRAGVKGGNTIYF.

The V and J genes are TRBV7-6 and TRBJ2-7; D call uncertain. The germline V and J ends were trimmed by 1 base and 2 bases, with 9 bases remaining between them. Germline V CDR1 and CDR2: SGHVS, FNYEAQ. This CDR3 comprises 14 residues. The CDR3 spells CASSLDPEAYEQYV. The CDR3 DNA reads TGTGCCAGCAGCTTAGACCCCGAAGCCTACGAGCAGTACGTC.

This chain uses TRBV5-8 with TRBJ1-5; D unclear. Per germline, CDR1 SGHTS and CDR2 YDEGEE. The V end lost 4 bases, the J end lost 1 base, and 9 bases lay between the germline ends. The CDR3 covers 14 residues. The CDR3 DNA sequence: TGTGCCAGCAGCCCCAGAATCAGCAATCAGCCCCAGCATTTT. As protein: CASSPRISNQPQHF.

The chain combines TRBV7-9 with TRBJ2-5, with 7 nucleotides matching TRBD1. CDR1 is SEHNR and CDR2 is FQNEAQ in the germline V gene (reference sequence). The trim removed 5 bases at V and 1 base at J, leaving 1 base unmatched. The CDR3 sequence is 13 residues long. CDR3 protein: CASSDRAQETQYF. CDR3 DNA: TGTGCCAGCAGCGACAGGGCCCAAGAGACCCAGTACTTC.

This clone is termed medium-sized (0.01 to 0.1%). This chain links TRBV6-5 with TRBJ1-1, with 7 nucleotides matching TRBD1. CDR1 is MNHEY and CDR2 is SVGAGI in the germline V gene. V was pared by 0 bases and J by 5 bases, with 6 bases of the junction left unmatched. The CDR3 loop spans 15 amino acids. The CDR3 DNA is TGTGCCAGCAGTTACTCGAAGGGGGCAGGTACTGAAGCTTTCTTT. This gives the protein CASSYSKGAGTEAFF.

The V and J genes are TRBV7-5 and TRBJ1-4; TRBD1, as called in the table, went unchecked against the DNA. TRBV7-5 is given as a pseudogene. The CDR3 has 15 amino acids. The CDR3 is CARSLGQRTNEKLFF. CDR3 sequence (DNA): TGTGCCAGAAGCCTCGGACAGAGGACTAATGAAAAACTGTTTTTT.

The CDR3 coding sequence is TGTGCCAGCAGTTCCCACAGCGAGCAGTACGTC. This encodes CASSSHSEQYV. J is TRBJ2-7 and V is TRBV6-9; no definite D call. Trimming shortened V by 4 bases and J by 6 bases, and 7 bases separated the two germline ends. The CDR3 sequence is 11 residues long. The V gene's germline CDR1 is MNHGY and CDR2 SVAAGI.

The V call is TRBV7-6, the J call TRBJ2-2, with 13 bases matching TRBD2. The CDR3 loop spans 16 amino acids. Germline values: CDR1 SGHVS, CDR2 FNYEAQ. V lost 1 base, J lost 6 bases, and 2 bases stayed unmatched. CDR3 loop: CASSLGTSGSAGELFF. The CDR3 DNA reads as TGTGCCAGCAGCTTAGGGACTAGCGGGAGTGCCGGGGAGCTGTTTTTT.

This clone was detected a few times. This sequence joins TRBV7-7 and TRBJ2-1, with 9 bases that match TRBD1. This CDR3 has 13 residues. Germline lookup yields CDR1 SSHAT and CDR2 FNYEAQ (reference sequence). V lost 5 bases, J lost 9 bases, and 5 bases stayed unmatched. The CDR3 protein is CASSAGQGFEQFF. CDR3 sequence (DNA): TGTGCCAGCAGCGCCGGACAGGGGTTTGAGCAGTTCTTC.